The 10 T cell receptor beta chains presented below share a single source sample, sequenced in a study of T cells in women clearing cervical HPV infection. The repertoire was sequenced with immunoSEQ multiplex PCR; TCRdb's copy has only in-frame clones and lacks some. This repertoire includes approximately 44,000 clones. Sequenced material: blood buffy coat. The receptors derive from a woman between 18 and 75 years old with a cervical HPV16 infection that either progressed to CIN3+ or cleared (not recorded which).

Comment on this clone: The read terminates 3 residues ahead of where the CDR3 ends, so the germline J gene completes it. The rearrangement links TRBV19 to TRBJ1-4, with TRBD1 identical over 11 bases. Trimming removed 9 bases from V and 7 bases from J; junction bases left unmatched: 7. Looked up from germline, CDR1 is LNHDA and CDR2 is SQIVND (reference sequence). This CDR3 is built from 14 residues. Partial CDR3 DNA: TGTGCCAGCGACTCCGGGACAGGGGGTGAAAAA. Protein: CASDSGTGGEK. The complete CDR3 protein is CASDSGTGGEKLFF.

In regard to this clone: The missing CDR3 end, 3 residues past where the read stops, is filled in from the germline J gene. This chain connects TRBV7-9 to TRBJ2-4, with D tentatively TRBD1 (6 bases). This CDR3 is 12 amino acids long. CDR1 and CDR2 from the germline V gene are SEHNR and FQNEAQ (reference sequence). CDR3 DNA (partial): TGTGCCAGCAGCTTAGGACAGGTCGGT. Protein: CASSLGQVG. The complete CDR3 reads CASSLGQVGQYF.

The covered CDR3 bases are TGTGCCATCAGGACTAGCGGGAGTTCAGCCTACAATGAG. Encoded protein: CAIRTSGSSAYNE. The CDR3, in full, reads CAIRTSGSSAYNEQFF. This chain links TRBV10-3 with TRBJ2-1, with 12 positions matching TRBD2. The read is 3 residues too short to cover the CDR3 end, so that end is filled in from the germline J gene. The CDR3 is 16 amino acids. V gave up 6 bases and J gave up 2 bases; unmatched junction bases: 5. The germline V gene has CDR1 ENHRY and CDR2 SYGVKD.

CDR3 sequence reads: CASSEVGLRSEKLFF. CDR3 DNA, as far as it was read: TGTGCCAGCAGTGAAGTGGGACTTAGGAGTGAAAAA. The chain couples TRBV6-1 to TRBJ1-4; D perhaps matches TRBD1 (5 bases). The observed sequence ends 3 residues before the CDR3 terminus, with the missing tail filled in from the germline J gene. Germline CDR1 and CDR2: MNHNS and SASEGT. Trimming stripped 1 base from V and 7 bases from J, with 13 bases between. The CDR3 has 15 residues.

Concerning this clone: The CDR3 end is not reached by the read, which stops 3 residues before it; the germline J gene fills it in. V gene TRBV5-1 combines with J gene TRBJ2-1, with TRBD2 matching over 10 bases. This CDR3 has 15 amino acids. Germline loops: CDR1 SGHRS, CDR2 YFSETQ. V shed 4 bases and J 7 bases; nucleotides not matched to a gene: 8. The sequenced part of the CDR3 DNA is TGCGCCAGCAGCGGCCCAGCGGGGGGGCTAAATGAG. This gives the protein CASSGPAGGLNE. The complete CDR3 reads CASSGPAGGLNEQFF.

In the case of this clone: Its ends do not fully match the called genes, so a read error is possible. CDR3 protein: CAGSLFRDRQETQYF. CDR3 DNA, as far as it was read: TGTGCCGGCAGCTTATTTAGGGACAGACAAGAGACC. V usage is TRBV11-2 and J usage is TRBJ2-5; 7 bases are a match to TRBD1. The CDR3 end falls 3 residues outside the read, so it is completed with the germline J gene. This CDR3 contains 15 residues. In germline, CDR1 is SGHAT, CDR2 FQNNGV.

As regards this clone: The read terminates 3 residues ahead of where the CDR3 ends, so the germline J gene completes it. The V and J genes are TRBV6-4 and TRBJ2-3; no definite D call. Trimming stripped 0 bases from V and 2 bases from J, with 12 bases between. The CDR3 sequence is 16 residues long. CDR1 MRHNA and CDR2 SNTAGT come from the germline V gene. The CDR3 region is CASSDSSDWPTDTQYF. The part of the CDR3 DNA that was read is TGTGCCAGCAGTGACTCGAGCGACTGGCCCACAGATACG.

About this clone itself: The read is 3 residues too short to cover the CDR3 end, so that end is filled in from the germline J gene. The V and J genes are TRBV7-6 and TRBJ1-1; the match to TRBD1 covers 9 bases. Trimming removed 4 bases from V and 1 base from J; junction bases left unmatched: 7. This CDR3 is built from 16 residues. In germline, CDR1 is SGHVS, CDR2 FNYEAQ. CDR3 sequence: CASSWPPQGANTEAFF. The covered CDR3 bases are TGTGCCAGCAGCTGGCCACCACAGGGGGCGAACACTGAA.

In the case of this clone: With the read ending 3 residues before the CDR3 end, the germline J gene is used to fill in that end. This chain links TRBV20-1 with TRBJ1-2; D might be TRBD1 (5 bases). Germline values: CDR1 DFQATT, CDR2 SNEGSKA (reference sequence). This CDR3 comprises 13 residues. Trimming cost V 3 bases and J 0 bases, with 8 bases left between them. CDR3 DNA, as far as it was read: TGCAGTGCTAGCACAGGAACTAACTATGGC. Its translation is CSASTGTNYG. Given in full, the CDR3 is CSASTGTNYGYTF.

Regarding this clone: The CDR3 goes on 3 residues after the read ends, and that part is filled in from the germline J gene. The J gene is TRBJ1-6, the V gene TRBV14; no definite D call. The CDR3 sequence is 13 residues long. Germline CDR1 is SGHDN and CDR2 is FVKESK. V was clipped by 4 bases and J by 8 bases, with 9 bases between them. The covered CDR3 bases are TGTGCCAGCAGCCCCCACACAGATTCACCC. Its protein is CASSPHTDSP. The full-length CDR3 reads as CASSPHTDSPLHF. Drawing the rest from reference TRBV14 and TRBJ1-6, the complete variable domain is EAGVTQFPSHSVIEKGQTVTLRCDPISGHDNLYWYRRVMGKEIKFLLHFVKESKQDESGMPNNRFLAERTGGTYSTLKVQPAELEDSGVYFCASSPHTDSPLHFGNGTRLTVT.